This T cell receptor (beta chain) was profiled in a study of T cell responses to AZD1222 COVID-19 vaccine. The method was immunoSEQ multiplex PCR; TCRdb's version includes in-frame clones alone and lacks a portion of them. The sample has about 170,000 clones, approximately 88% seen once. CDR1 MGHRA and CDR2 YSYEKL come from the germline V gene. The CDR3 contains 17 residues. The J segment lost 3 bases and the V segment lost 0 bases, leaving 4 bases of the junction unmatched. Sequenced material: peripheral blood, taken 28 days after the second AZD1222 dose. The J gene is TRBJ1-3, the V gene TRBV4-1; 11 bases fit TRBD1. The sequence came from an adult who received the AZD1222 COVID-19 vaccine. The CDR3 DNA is TGCGCCAGCAGCCAAGATAGGACAGGGGGCTTTGGAAACACCATATATTTT. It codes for CASSQDRTGGFGNTIYF.